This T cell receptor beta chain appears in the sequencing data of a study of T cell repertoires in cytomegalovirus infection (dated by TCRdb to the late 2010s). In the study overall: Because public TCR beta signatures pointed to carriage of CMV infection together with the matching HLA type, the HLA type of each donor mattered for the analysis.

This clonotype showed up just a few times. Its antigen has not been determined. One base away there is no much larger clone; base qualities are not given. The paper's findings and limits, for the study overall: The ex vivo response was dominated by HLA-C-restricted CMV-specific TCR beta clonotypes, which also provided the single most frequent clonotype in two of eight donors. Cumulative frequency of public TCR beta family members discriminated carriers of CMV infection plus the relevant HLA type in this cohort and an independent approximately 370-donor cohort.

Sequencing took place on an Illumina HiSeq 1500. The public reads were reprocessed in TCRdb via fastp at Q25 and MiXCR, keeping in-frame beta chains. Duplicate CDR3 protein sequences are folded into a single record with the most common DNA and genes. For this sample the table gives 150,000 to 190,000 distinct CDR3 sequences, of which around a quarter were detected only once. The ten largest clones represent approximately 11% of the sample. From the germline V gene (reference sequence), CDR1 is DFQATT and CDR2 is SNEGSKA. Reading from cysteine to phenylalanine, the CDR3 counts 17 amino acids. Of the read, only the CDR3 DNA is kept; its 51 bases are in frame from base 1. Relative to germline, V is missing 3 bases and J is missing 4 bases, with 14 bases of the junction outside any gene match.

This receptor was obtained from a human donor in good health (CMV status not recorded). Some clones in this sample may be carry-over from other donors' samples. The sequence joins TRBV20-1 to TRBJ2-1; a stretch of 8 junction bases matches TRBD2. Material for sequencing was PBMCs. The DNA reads TGCAGTGCTAGTTTCCGCGGTAAGAGCGGGGGTTACAATGAGCAGTTCTTC. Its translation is CSASFRGKSGGYNEQFF.